This TCR beta chain was identified in a study of shared clonotypes between healthy human individuals. Generated by immunoSEQ multiplex PCR, the TCRdb table keeps only in-frame clones and is missing some. The sample holds 550,000 to 800,000 clones, around 67% seen once. The germline V gene encodes CDR1 GTSNPN and CDR2 SVGIG (reference sequence). The CDR3 extends over 13 amino acids. V lost 0 bases to trimming and J lost 7 bases, with 13 bases between them. What was sequenced was memory CD4+ T cells sorted from blood. The subset here: CD45RA-negative fraction. V is TRBV30 and J is TRBJ2-7, with D uncertain. This TCR was recovered from a woman in her twenties or thirties in good health. The CDR3 DNA follows: TGTGCCTGGAGTGTTCAAACCAACTCAGAGCAGTACTTC. Protein product: CAWSVQTNSEQYF.